Below, one T cell receptor beta chain is given with its context. The clone's antigen remains unknown. Base quality data are lacking; no much larger clone is found one base away. Taken from cysteine to phenylalanine, the CDR3 has 15 residues. CDR3 DNA only is kept here, 45 bases in frame from base 1. The germline V gene specifies SGHTA as CDR1 and FQGNSA as CDR2. To demonstrate the VDJtools post-analysis software, TCR beta repertoires were profiled from the peripheral blood of over ten young patients with multiple sclerosis. Multiple sclerosis patients were children and adolescents aged roughly 6 to 16 years. These data come from a study of post-analysis software for immune sequencing data (dated by TCRdb to about 2015). About the study as a whole: Relapsing-remitting, secondary progressive and progressive-relapsing multiple sclerosis were recorded as disease courses, and subtype annotation was lacking for some patients. The multiple sclerosis patient repertoires were compared with 10 to 12 previously published healthy control repertoires from donors aged 6 to 25 years. A subset of samples was prepared in parallel using single-end sample barcoding, then pooled and co-amplified after Illumina adapter ligation.

Findings and caveats that apply to the study as a whole: About five TRBV segments, including TRBV5-6, TRBV5-1 and TRBV20-1, were significantly more frequent in patients than controls. Direct clustering with F measure showed strong co-clustering of samples prepared in the same batch, prompting a batch-effect correction. Multiple sclerosis patients had significantly lower normalized Chao1 diversity than controls, a result that suggests substantial peripheral T-cell clonal expansion. The control group was slightly older than the multiple sclerosis patient group.

Library preparation used PCR. The data were produced on an Illumina HiSeq 2500. Unique molecular identifiers were incorporated into TCR beta cDNA libraries to reduce PCR and sequencing biases. Approximately 500,000 cDNA molecules were obtained for every 1 to 10 million input T cells, so each molecule roughly corresponded to one T cell. The patient libraries were prepared and sequenced with the same protocol used for the earlier healthy control dataset. Within a given batch, samples were prepared together, multiplexed and sequenced on the same HiSeq lane. The paper's processing steps were these. MIGEC was used to process the raw barcoded reads, and molecular identifier groups with only a single read were discarded before consensus assembly and CDR3 extraction. VDJtools was used for post-analysis of the clonotype tables, and diversity was normalized by down-sampling every dataset to the size of the smallest sample. In repertoire overlap clustering, CDR3 amino acid sequences, but not nucleotide sequences, were matched to correct batch-related cross-sample contamination. TCRdb applied fastp at Q25 and MiXCR to the public reads, then kept only in-frame beta chains. Rows are combined by CDR3 protein, so each entry shows the most common genes and DNA. TCRdb's processing, not the authors', yielded these V and J calls. Within this sample are 800,000 to 950,000 distinct CDR3 sequences, with roughly 50% of them counted one time only. The top ten clonotypes cover approximately 4.2% of the sample.

The chain is encoded by TRBV7-2 joined to TRBJ2-4, with TRBD1 matching 10 junction bases. Near its end, the DNA agrees better with TRBJ2-5, so the J call may be wrong. The clonotype was recovered from a girl between 5 and 17 years old with multiple sclerosis. The sample consisted of blood. The nucleotide sequence is TGTGCCAGCAGCGCCCCCGGACAGGGGGTAGAGACCCAGTACTTC. This encodes CASSAPGQGVETQYF.